This T cell receptor beta chain was obtained from a study of yellow fever vaccine responses in identical twins. General observations from the study: Reportedly, the T cell response mounted by twins to vaccine seemed partly convergent, partly personalized.

Looked up from germline, CDR1 is LGHDT and CDR2 is YNNKEL (reference sequence). This CDR3 region has 13 residues. V lost 4 bases to trimming and J lost 4 bases, with 10 bases between them. TCRdb reprocessed the RT-PCR reads via MiXCR and lists one record per CDR3 protein. The sample records about 21,000 distinct CDR3 sequences, roughly 73% being singletons. A remark on this clonotype: Its matching antigen is unknown.

The starting material was T cells from blood (PBMCs), unsorted or a sorted subset (not recorded which), obtained before or after yellow fever vaccination (not recorded which). V and J are TRBV3-1 and TRBJ1-1; possible D gene TRBD1, 6 bases. The receptor comes from a woman younger than 35 who received the yellow fever vaccine. The CDR3 DNA reads TGTGCCAGCAGCCGGAAGGGGGGCACTGAAGCTTTCTTT. This codes for CASSRKGGTEAFF.